One T cell receptor beta chain is described in this entry. Its specificity is unknown. The CDR3 is 15 amino acids. The J segment lost 2 bases and the V segment lost 1 base, leaving 8 bases of the junction unmatched. Germline assignment: CDR1 DFQATT and CDR2 SNEGSKA (reference sequence). These data come from a study of blood T cells in healthy people across ages. Findings of the study overall: Investigators viewed diversity estimates from one million T cells as underestimates, the study reported. It was the long-lived donors that had more naive CD4+ cells and higher diversity than aged donors.

A J-beta primer mix and a sample-barcoded 5' primer were used in a second PCR of roughly 7 to 12 cycles. TCRdb processed the 5' RACE reads anew with MiXCR; each CDR3 protein has one entry. The sample carries 380,000 or so distinct CDR3 sequences, roughly half recorded once. What was sequenced was blood. This rearrangement joins TRBV20-1 to TRBJ2-7, with 7 nucleotides matching TRBD1. The clonotype was recovered from a man in his 60s in good health. The CDR3 DNA follows: TGCAGTGCTAGAGGTATGGCCGGGACAGCCTACGAGCAGTACTTC. This sequence encodes CSARGMAGTAYEQYF.